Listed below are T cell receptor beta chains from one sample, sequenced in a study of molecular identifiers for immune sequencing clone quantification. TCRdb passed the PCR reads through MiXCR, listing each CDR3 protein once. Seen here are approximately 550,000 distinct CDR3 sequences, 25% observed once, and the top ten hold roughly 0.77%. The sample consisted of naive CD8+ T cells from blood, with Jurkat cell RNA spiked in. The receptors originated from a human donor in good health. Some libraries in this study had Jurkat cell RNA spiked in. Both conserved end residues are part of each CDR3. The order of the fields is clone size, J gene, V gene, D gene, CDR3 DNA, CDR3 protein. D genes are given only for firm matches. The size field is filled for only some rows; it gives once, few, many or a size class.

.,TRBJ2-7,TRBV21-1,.,TGTGCCAGCAGCCTGCCTCGGTACGAGCAGTACTTC,CASSLPRYEQYF
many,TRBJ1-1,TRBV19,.,TGTGCCAGCAGTATAGGGACTGAAGCTTTCTTT,CASSIGTEAFF
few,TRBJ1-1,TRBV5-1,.,TGCGCCAGCAGCTTGCGGGAGATGAACACTGAAGCTTTCTTT,CASSLREMNTEAFF
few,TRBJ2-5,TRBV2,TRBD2,TGTGCCAGCAGTCCGGGGGGAGGGACCCAGTACTTC,CASSPGGGTQYF
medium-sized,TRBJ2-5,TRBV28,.,TGTGCCAGCACCCTGACAGGAACCCAAGGGACCCAGTACTTC,CASTLTGTQGTQYF
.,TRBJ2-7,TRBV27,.,TGTGCCAGCAGCCTTTTTCCCACCTACGAGCAGTACTTC,CASSLFPTYEQYF
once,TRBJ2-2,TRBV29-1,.,TGCAGCGTAGCAGGGTCGAACACCGGGGACCAGAAATTT,CSVAGSNTGDQKF
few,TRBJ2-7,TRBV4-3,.,TGCGCCAGCAGCCAATCCCGGGGGTTGAGTGAGGACGAGCAGTACTTC,CASSQSRGLSEDEQYF
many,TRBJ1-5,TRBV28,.,TGTGCCACCACCGACGGGAGCAATCAGCCCCAGCATTTT,CATTDGSNQPQHF
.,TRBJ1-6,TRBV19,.,TGTGCCAGTAGTATAGATCCAGGGGACAATTCACCCCTCCACTTT,CASSIDPGDNSPLHF
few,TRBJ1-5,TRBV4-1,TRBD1,TGCGCCAGCAGCCAAAATACAGGGGCAAGCAATCAGCCCCAGCATTTT,CASSQNTGASNQPQHF
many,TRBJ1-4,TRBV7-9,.,TGTGCCAGCAGCGATACCCTTTCGAGAGGAGAAAAACTGTTTTTT,CASSDTLSRGEKLFF
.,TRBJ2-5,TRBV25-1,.,TGTGCCAGCAGTGGTGGGGCAGGGGACGAGACCCAGTACTTC,CASSGGAGDETQYF
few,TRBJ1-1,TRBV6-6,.,TGTGCCAGCACCACTGGGGGGGTCACTGAAGCTTTCTTT,CASTTGGVTEAFF
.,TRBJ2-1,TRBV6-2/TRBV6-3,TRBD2,TGTGCCAGTACAGCGGGGGACTTCAATGAGCAGTTCTTC,CASTAGDFNEQFF
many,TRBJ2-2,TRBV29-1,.,TGCAGCGCGCGGACGGGGTCCGGGGAGCTGTTTTTT,CSARTGSGELFF
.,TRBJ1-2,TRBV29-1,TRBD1,TGCAGCGGACAGGGGTACAACTATGGCTACACCTTC,CSGQGYNYGYTF
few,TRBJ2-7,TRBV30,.,TGTGCCTGGAGCGAGGGGTCCTCCTACGAGCAGTACTTC,CAWSEGSSYEQYF